This T cell receptor (beta chain) was sequenced for a study of cytomegalovirus exposure and HLA in healthy donors. Overall study results and limits: Analyzed later, association rates of TCRs varied across HLA loci, with DRB1 most and HLA-C fewest. Researchers reported in a later analysis that a missense DCLRE1C variant was tied to TCR beta V- and J-gene trimming.

Worth noting for this clone: Antigen unknown.

Primers: 60 Vbeta forward and 13 Jbeta reverse. Using immunoSEQ multiplex PCR, the repertoire was profiled, and TCRdb retains in-frame clones only, with some absent. The data show approximately 220,000 clones, with about three quarters seen just once and around 15% held by the top ten. The TCR sequence derives from a man in his forties in good health and CMV-seronegative. Sample: PBMCs.

This CDR3 reads CASSLLDSIQAKNIQYF. CDR3 nucleotide sequence: TGTGCCAGCAGCTTGCTGGACAGTATACAAGCCAAAAACATTCAGTACTTC. The chain employs TRBV7-2 and TRBJ2-4, with D possibly being TRBD1 (6 bases). Germline V lookup: CDR1 SGHTA, CDR2 FQGNSA. V shed 3 bases and J shed 0 bases, with 15 bases lying between them. The CDR3 is 17 residues long.